The 21 T cell receptor beta chains below come from one sample, sequenced in a study of T cell repertoires in cytomegalovirus infection. TCRdb analysed the reads with MiXCR anew, one entry per CDR3 protein. The sample includes some 350,000 distinct CDR3 sequences, roughly 28% of them seen just once. Antigens for these TCRs are unknown. The sample was cultured PBMCs, taken from culture after CMV antigen stimulation. The receptors were gathered from a human donor in good health (CMV status not recorded). Some clones in this sample may be carry-over from other donors' samples.

The CDR3 nucleotides read TGTGCCAGCAGCCAAATCGCAGGGTTTTCCAATGCTGAAGCTTTCTTT. Translating gives CASSQIAGFSNAEAFF. V usage is TRBV3-1 and J usage is TRBJ1-1; perhaps TRBD1 as D (5 bases). There are 16 residues in the CDR3. V dropped 2 bases and J dropped 6 bases, with 19 bases sitting between them. Germline CDR1 reads LGHDT; CDR2 reads YNNKEL (reference sequence).

This clonotype came up many times. The V and J genes are TRBV27 and TRBJ2-6; D tentatively reads TRBD1 or TRBD2 (6 bases each). Trimming shortened V by 8 bases and J by 1 base, and 21 bases separated the two germline ends. Per the germline V gene, CDR1 is MNHEY and CDR2 is SMNVEV (reference sequence). The CDR3 runs to 18 residues. The CDR3 bases are TGTGCCAGCGGCTTCTTAGGGGGGCGGCGGTCTGGGGCCAACGTCCTGACTTTC. It is translated as CASGFLGGRRSGANVLTF.

In its sample, this clonotype was seen a few times. The rearrangement uses TRBV19 and TRBJ1-2; D ambiguous. CDR1 LNHDA and CDR2 SQIVND come from the germline V gene (reference sequence). Trimming removed 6 bases from V and 8 bases from J, with 13 bases in between. This CDR3 is built from 12 residues. CDR3 DNA: TGTGCCAGTAGAGACCGTAATTTGGGCTACACCTTC. Translation: CASRDRNLGYTF.

The chain joins TRBV5-1 to TRBJ1-1; D unresolved. The CDR3 extends over 14 amino acids. CDR1 SGHRS and CDR2 YFSETQ come from the germline V gene. The ends were cut back, 0 bases at V and 2 bases at J, with 8 bases in the middle. Written as DNA, the CDR3 is TGCGCCAGCAGCTTGGATGGGATAAACACTGAAGCTTTCTTT. This codes for CASSLDGINTEAFF.

The chain recombines TRBV5-1 with TRBJ1-2; tentative D call: TRBD1 (5 bases). Germline V CDR1 and CDR2: SGHRS, YFSETQ. The ends were cut back, 4 bases at V and 1 base at J, with 17 bases in the middle. The CDR3 length is 16 residues. The CDR3 DNA reads TGCGCCAGCAGCGCACCGACAGACCTTGATAACTATGGCTACACCTTC. Protein: CASSAPTDLDNYGYTF.

This clonotype was seen only a few times. The chain carries TRBV6-4 and TRBJ1-1; D is undetermined. This CDR3 is built from 14 residues. The V and J ends lost 4 bases and 1 base respectively, with 10 bases between them. Germline assignment: CDR1 MRHNA and CDR2 SNTAGT. The DNA of the CDR3 is TGTGCCAGCAGTGCGAATCCGGGGAACACTGAAGCTTTCTTT. It codes for CASSANPGNTEAFF.

The rearrangement uses TRBV5-1 and TRBJ1-1; D is undetermined. The CDR3 sequence is 15 residues long. With 2 bases removed from V and 1 base from J, the gap between germline ends came to 12 bases. Germline V gene data show CDR1 as SGHRS and CDR2 as YFSETQ. CDR3 DNA: TGCGCCAGCAGCTTTGACGGTCGGCAGAACACTGAAGCTTTCTTT. Residues: CASSFDGRQNTEAFF.

The chain couples TRBV5-4 to TRBJ1-2; weak D call: TRBD1 (6 bases). The CDR3 runs 13 residues. Trimming cost V 5 bases and J 4 bases, with 12 bases left between them. Germline values: CDR1 SGHNT, CDR2 YYREEE (reference sequence). The CDR3 loop is CASRAGQSYGYTF. The CDR3 nucleotides read TGTGCCAGCAGAGCAGGACAGTCCTATGGCTACACCTTC.

V usage is TRBV3-1 and J usage is TRBJ2-1; D not resolved. There are 14 residues in the CDR3. The germline CDR1 and CDR2 sequences are LGHDT and YNNKEL (reference sequence). The V end was cut by 3 bases, the J end by 6 bases, with 12 bases between. CDR3 sequence reads: CASSQGLVSNEQFF. In nucleotides, the CDR3 is TGTGCCAGCAGCCAGGGTTTAGTAAGCAATGAGCAGTTCTTC.

Only a few counts were recorded for this clonotype. The chain joins TRBV7-9 to TRBJ2-5; tentatively, D is TRBD2 (6 bases). Trimming shortened V by 0 bases and J by 3 bases, and 20 bases separated the two germline ends. The CDR3 length is 18 residues. Germline values: CDR1 SEHNR, CDR2 FQNEAQ (reference sequence). The CDR3 DNA follows: TGTGCCAGCAGCTTAGCCAGCCACCGTCTAGCGCCCAAAGAGACCCAGTACTTC. It specifies CASSLASHRLAPKETQYF.

The genes are TRBV14 and TRBJ2-5; D ambiguous. Looked up from germline, CDR1 is SGHDN and CDR2 is FVKESK. CDR3 size: 15 residues. The V end was cut by 2 bases, the J end by 5 bases, with 15 bases between. The DNA of the CDR3 is TGTGCCAGCAGCCAACGGTCGCCACGTCGGGAGACCCAGTACTTC. It is translated as CASSQRSPRRETQYF.

This clonotype was detected a few times. J is TRBJ2-3 and V is TRBV6-2 or TRBV6-3; tentatively, D is TRBD2 (6 bases). Germline lookup yields CDR1 MNHEY and CDR2 SVGEGT. The CDR3 totals 11 residues. Trimming stripped 10 bases from V and 6 bases from J, with 11 bases between. CDR3: CATSAGDTQYF. Here the CDR3 DNA reads TGTGCCACCTCCGCGGGGGATACGCAGTATTTT.

In its sample, this clonotype was seen a few times. This chain links TRBV7-2 with TRBJ2-1; D is undetermined. The CDR3 totals 13 residues. Germline-derived CDR1 and CDR2 are SGHTA and FQGNSA. V gave up 2 bases and J gave up 8 bases, with 10 bases separating them. The DNA of the CDR3 is TGTGCCAGCAGCTTAAACCGAGTTTATGAGCAGTTCTTC. Its protein product is CASSLNRVYEQFF.

The chain recombines TRBV6-5 with TRBJ1-2, with 7 positions matching TRBD1. Germline lookup yields CDR1 MNHEY and CDR2 SVGAGI. Unmatched junction bases numbered 5, after V lost 6 bases and J lost 4 bases. The length of the CDR3 is 13 residues. CDR3 nucleotides: TGTGCCAGCAGCCAGGGGGTGGGCTATGGCTACACCTTC. Translation: CASSQGVGYGYTF.

This clonotype was picked up a small number of times. The chain is built from TRBV4-2 and TRBJ2-1, with a possible D match to TRBD2 (5 bases). The CDR3 runs to 16 residues. Deletions cut 5 bases from V and 7 bases from J, with 21 bases between. Germline V CDR1 and CDR2: LGHNA, YNFKEQ. The CDR3 sequence: CASSIGRLAERNEQFF. CDR3 in DNA: TGTGCCAGCAGCATCGGGCGGCTAGCTGAGAGGAATGAGCAGTTCTTC.

The chain uses TRBV6-1 and TRBJ1-4, with D tentatively TRBD1 (5 bases). CDR1 and CDR2 (germline): MNHNS, SASEGT. V gave up 6 bases and J gave up 7 bases, with 15 bases separating them. The CDR3 runs to 14 residues. DNA for the CDR3: TGTGCCAGCAGCACGGGGCTCGGGGGTGAAAAACTGTTTTTT. Its translation: CASSTGLGGEKLFF.

The J gene is TRBJ2-1, the V gene TRBV12-3 or TRBV12-4; 8 bases are shared with TRBD2. The CDR3 has 16 amino acids. After removal of 5 bases from V and 5 bases from J, the junction contained 11 bases not matched to a gene. The CDR3 bases are TGTGCCAGCAGTCTGATAGCGGGGAGACACAACAATGAGCAGTTCTTC. This encodes CASSLIAGRHNNEQFF.

The J gene is TRBJ1-1, the V gene TRBV6-8; D is possibly TRBD1 (5 bases). Germline-derived CDR1 and CDR2 are MNHGY and SAAAGT. This CDR3 spans 14 amino acids. V lost 6 bases to trimming and J lost 2 bases, with 13 bases between them. CDR3 bases: TGTGCCAGCAGGGACACGATATCAAACACTGAAGCTTTCTTT. It is translated as CASRDTISNTEAFF.

This chain uses TRBV10-2 with TRBJ1-6; 9 bases map to TRBD1. The V and J ends lost 8 bases and 9 bases, in that order; junction bases with no gene match: 5. The germline V gene has CDR1 WSHSY and CDR2 SAAADI. The CDR3 runs to 13 residues. The CDR3 spells CASGDRVASPLHF. The CDR3 bases are TGCGCCAGCGGGGACAGGGTCGCTTCACCCCTCCACTTT.

This clonotype has a count of ten or more. The V and J genes are TRBV12-3 or TRBV12-4 and TRBJ1-5; D is unclear. V was cut by 6 bases and J by 7 bases, with 19 bases left in between. The CDR3 covers 15 residues. CDR3 nucleotide sequence: TGTGCCAGCAGCCCCGGCGGAGGGAACGGGCAGCCCCAGCATTTT. Protein sequence: CASSPGGGNGQPQHF.

V is TRBV13 and J is TRBJ1-5; possible D gene TRBD1, 6 bases. V lost 3 bases and J lost 8, with 17 bases in between. This CDR3 has 15 residues. CDR1 is PRHDT, CDR2 FYEKMQ, per germline (reference sequence). CDR3 nucleotides: TGTGCCAGCAGCTTGGGGGGCAACGGGCGGGAGCCCCAGCATTTT. Protein product: CASSLGGNGREPQHF.